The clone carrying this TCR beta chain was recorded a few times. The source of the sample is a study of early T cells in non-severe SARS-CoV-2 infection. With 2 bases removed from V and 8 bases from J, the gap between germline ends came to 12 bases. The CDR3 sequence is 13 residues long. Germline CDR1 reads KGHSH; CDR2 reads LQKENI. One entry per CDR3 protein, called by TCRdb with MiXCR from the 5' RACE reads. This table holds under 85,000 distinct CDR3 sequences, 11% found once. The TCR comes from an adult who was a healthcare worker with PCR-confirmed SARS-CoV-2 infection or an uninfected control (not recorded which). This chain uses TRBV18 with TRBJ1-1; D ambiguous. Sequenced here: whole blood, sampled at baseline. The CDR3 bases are TGTGCCAGCTCACCAGAGACGGGGAAAGAAGCTTTCTTT. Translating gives CASSPETGKEAFF.